The rows below give T cell receptor beta chains drawn from one sample of a study of control samples from healthy donors and cancer patients. Data came from immunoSEQ multiplex PCR; TCRdb stores just in-frame clones and leaves some out. The sample records about 34,000 clones, about 85% being singletons. The sequencing sample was made of PBMCs. The receptors were sampled from a woman between 40 and 55 years old with lung cancer. CDR3s include the opening cysteine and the closing phenylalanine or tryptophan. The D gene is left open where the match is weak. A row's size may be missing; if present it is once, few, many or a size class.

j_gene: TRBJ1-1; v_gene: TRBV3-1/TRBV3-2; abundance: NA; d_gene: NA; CDR3aa: CASSQVPGSEAFF; CDR3nt: TGTGCCAGCAGCCAAGTCCCAGGCTCCGAAGCTTTCTTT
j_gene: TRBJ2-5; v_gene: TRBV4-2; abundance: NA; d_gene: TRBD1; CDR3aa: CASSPRPGTGGEETQYF; CDR3nt: TGTGCCAGCAGCCCCCGGCCCGGGACAGGGGGCGAAGAGACCCAGTACTTC
j_gene: TRBJ1-1; v_gene: TRBV7-9; abundance: NA; d_gene: NA; CDR3aa: CASSLRVENTEAFF; CDR3nt: TGTGCCAGCAGCTTAAGGGTGGAGAACACTGAAGCTTTCTTT
j_gene: TRBJ2-7; v_gene: TRBV19; abundance: NA; d_gene: NA; CDR3aa: CASSIGSTGEQYF; CDR3nt: TGTGCCAGTAGTATCGGGAGCACCGGGGAGCAGTACTTC
j_gene: TRBJ2-2; v_gene: TRBV20-1; abundance: NA; d_gene: TRBD2; CDR3aa: CSASVGLAGGQTGELFF; CDR3nt: TGCAGTGCTAGTGTGGGACTAGCGGGGGGGCAAACCGGGGAGCTGTTTTTT
j_gene: TRBJ1-5; v_gene: TRBV7-2; abundance: NA; d_gene: NA; CDR3aa: CASSFQGGRGNQPQHF; CDR3nt: TGTGCCAGCAGCTTTCAAGGAGGAAGGGGCAATCAGCCCCAGCATTTT
j_gene: TRBJ2-4; v_gene: TRBV4-1; abundance: NA; d_gene: NA; CDR3aa: CASSPSWRNKNIQYF; CDR3nt: TGCGCCAGCAGCCCTAGTTGGAGGAACAAAAACATTCAGTACTTC
j_gene: TRBJ2-1; v_gene: TRBV3-1/TRBV3-2; abundance: NA; d_gene: TRBD1; CDR3aa: CASSQAAGQGHEQFF; CDR3nt: TGTGCCAGCAGCCAAGCCGCGGGACAGGGACATGAGCAGTTCTTC
j_gene: TRBJ2-6; v_gene: TRBV4-3; abundance: NA; d_gene: TRBD2; CDR3aa: CASSPQPSGGASGANVLTF; CDR3nt: TGCGCCAGCAGCCCCCAACCGAGCGGGGGGGCGTCTGGGGCCAACGTCCTGACTTTC
j_gene: TRBJ1-4; v_gene: TRBV4-1; abundance: NA; d_gene: NA; CDR3aa: CASSQERGGEFNEKLFF; CDR3nt: TGCGCCAGCAGCCAAGAAAGGGGAGGAGAATTTAATGAAAAACTGTTTTTT
j_gene: TRBJ2-5; v_gene: TRBV20-1; abundance: NA; d_gene: NA; CDR3aa: CSASGGVDQETQYF; CDR3nt: TGCAGTGCTAGTGGCGGGGTCGACCAAGAGACCCAGTACTTC
j_gene: TRBJ2-3; v_gene: TRBV6-2/TRBV6-3; abundance: NA; d_gene: TRBD2; CDR3aa: CASSPGLANQDTQYF; CDR3nt: TGTGCCAGCAGTCCGGGACTAGCGAATCAAGATACGCAGTATTTT
j_gene: TRBJ1-6; v_gene: TRBV2; abundance: NA; d_gene: NA; CDR3aa: CAGIPPLHF; CDR3nt: TGTGCCGGCATCCCACCCCTCCACTTT
j_gene: TRBJ1-6; v_gene: TRBV5-4; abundance: once; d_gene: NA; CDR3aa: CASSALGTGSSYNSPLHF; CDR3nt: TGTGCCAGCAGCGCACTCGGGACGGGAAGCTCCTATAATTCACCCCTCCACTTT
j_gene: TRBJ2-2; v_gene: TRBV13; abundance: NA; d_gene: NA; CDR3aa: CASSLENTGELFF; CDR3nt: TGTGCCAGCAGCTTAGAAAACACCGGGGAGCTGTTTTTT
j_gene: TRBJ2-2; v_gene: TRBV19; abundance: few; d_gene: TRBD2; CDR3aa: CASSAGLGSYTGELFF; CDR3nt: TGTGCCAGTAGTGCAGGACTAGGTTCTTACACCGGGGAGCTGTTTTTT
j_gene: TRBJ1-1; v_gene: TRBV19; abundance: NA; d_gene: NA; CDR3aa: CASSTRDANTEAFF; CDR3nt: TGTGCCAGTAGTACCCGGGACGCCAACACTGAAGCTTTCTTT
j_gene: TRBJ1-2; v_gene: TRBV7-8; abundance: NA; d_gene: NA; CDR3aa: CASSATGADRGYTF; CDR3nt: TGTGCCAGCAGCGCCACAGGCGCCGACCGTGGCTACACCTTC
j_gene: TRBJ2-1; v_gene: TRBV29-1; abundance: NA; d_gene: NA; CDR3aa: CSVERLSFEQFF; CDR3nt: TGCAGCGTTGAAAGGCTATCGTTCGAGCAGTTCTTC
j_gene: TRBJ1-1; v_gene: TRBV6-2/TRBV6-3; abundance: NA; d_gene: NA; CDR3aa: CASSLNGGATEAFF; CDR3nt: TGTGCCAGCAGCCTGAACGGGGGGGCCACTGAAGCTTTCTTT
j_gene: TRBJ1-3; v_gene: TRBV3-1/TRBV3-2; abundance: NA; d_gene: NA; CDR3aa: CASSQNVPSGFSGNTIYF; CDR3nt: TGTGCCAGCAGCCAAAACGTACCCTCAGGGTTTTCTGGAAACACCATATATTTT
j_gene: TRBJ2-7; v_gene: TRBV28; abundance: NA; d_gene: NA; CDR3aa: CASSFVRPADEQYF; CDR3nt: TGTGCCAGCAGTTTTGTCCGGCCCGCCGATGAGCAGTACTTC
j_gene: TRBJ2-2; v_gene: TRBV19; abundance: few; d_gene: NA; CDR3aa: CASSIAGGELFF; CDR3nt: TGTGCCAGTAGTATAGCAGGCGGGGAGCTGTTTTTT
j_gene: TRBJ2-3; v_gene: TRBV1; abundance: few; d_gene: NA; CDR3aa: CTSPLGGDTQYF; CDR3nt: TGCACCAGTCCACTCGGGGGAGATACGCAGTATTTT
j_gene: TRBJ2-2; v_gene: TRBV15; abundance: NA; d_gene: NA; CDR3aa: CATSRDRGTRAGELFF; CDR3nt: TGTGCCACCAGCAGAGATCGGGGGACACGAGCCGGGGAGCTGTTTTTT
j_gene: TRBJ1-4; v_gene: TRBV9; abundance: NA; d_gene: NA; CDR3aa: CASSVRDWENEKLFF; CDR3nt: TGTGCCAGCAGCGTCCGGGACTGGGAGAATGAAAAACTGTTTTTT
j_gene: TRBJ1-2; v_gene: TRBV5-6; abundance: once; d_gene: TRBD1; CDR3aa: CASSTGQNYGYTF; CDR3nt: TGTGCCAGCAGCACGGGACAGAACTATGGCTACACCTTC
j_gene: TRBJ1-3; v_gene: TRBV7-3; abundance: NA; d_gene: NA; CDR3aa: CASSLTSLGNTIYF; CDR3nt: TGTGCCAGCAGCTTAACATCCCTTGGAAACACCATATATTTT
j_gene: TRBJ1-1; v_gene: TRBV27; abundance: NA; d_gene: NA; CDR3aa: CASSWGLGRAEAFF; CDR3nt: TGTGCCAGCAGTTGGGGGTTAGGGAGGGCTGAAGCTTTCTTT
j_gene: TRBJ1-4; v_gene: TRBV10-3; abundance: few; d_gene: NA; CDR3aa: CAIKAEDEKLFF; CDR3nt: TGTGCCATCAAGGCAGAAGATGAAAAACTGTTTTTT
j_gene: TRBJ2-7; v_gene: TRBV4-1; abundance: NA; d_gene: NA; CDR3aa: CASRLRDNSYEQYF; CDR3nt: TGCGCCAGCAGACTAAGGGACAACTCCTACGAGCAGTACTTC
j_gene: TRBJ1-1; v_gene: TRBV6-5; abundance: NA; d_gene: NA; CDR3aa: CASSYTDENTEAFF; CDR3nt: TGTGCCAGCAGTTACACGGATGAGAACACTGAAGCTTTCTTT
j_gene: TRBJ2-7; v_gene: TRBV11-3; abundance: few; d_gene: NA; CDR3aa: CASSRSRDRRGYEQYF; CDR3nt: TGTGCCAGCAGCCGAAGCAGGGACCGACGAGGCTACGAGCAGTACTTC
j_gene: TRBJ1-1; v_gene: TRBV5-1; abundance: NA; d_gene: NA; CDR3aa: CASSPRMNTEAFF; CDR3nt: TGCGCCAGCAGCCCTAGGATGAACACTGAAGCTTTCTTT
j_gene: TRBJ2-2; v_gene: TRBV5-5; abundance: NA; d_gene: NA; CDR3aa: CASSLGGAGELFF; CDR3nt: TGTGCCAGCAGCTTGGGAGGGGCCGGGGAGCTGTTTTTT
j_gene: TRBJ2-7; v_gene: TRBV5-6; abundance: NA; d_gene: NA; CDR3aa: CASSFRGGVEEQYF; CDR3nt: TGTGCCAGCAGCTTCCGGGGTGGGGTGGAAGAGCAGTACTTC
j_gene: TRBJ1-4; v_gene: TRBV4-2; abundance: NA; d_gene: TRBD1; CDR3aa: CASRLTGEGNEKLFF; CDR3nt: TGTGCCAGCAGACTAACAGGGGAGGGTAATGAAAAACTGTTTTTT
j_gene: TRBJ2-7; v_gene: TRBV5-1; abundance: NA; d_gene: NA; CDR3aa: CASSLVATGSSGEQYF; CDR3nt: TGCGCCAGCAGCTTGGTGGCCACAGGTTCCTCAGGGGAGCAGTACTTC
j_gene: TRBJ2-1; v_gene: TRBV25-1; abundance: NA; d_gene: NA; CDR3aa: CASSLPPGPGDEQFF; CDR3nt: TGTGCCAGCAGTCTACCTCCGGGCCCTGGGGATGAGCAGTTCTTC
j_gene: TRBJ2-3; v_gene: TRBV7-2; abundance: NA; d_gene: NA; CDR3aa: CASTSWRGPDTQYF; CDR3nt: TGTGCCAGCACCTCGTGGAGGGGCCCAGATACGCAGTATTTT
j_gene: TRBJ1-2; v_gene: TRBV4-1; abundance: once; d_gene: TRBD1; CDR3aa: CASSRTGESYGYTF; CDR3nt: TGCGCCAGCAGCAGGACAGGGGAAAGCTATGGCTACACCTTC
j_gene: TRBJ1-1; v_gene: TRBV28; abundance: NA; d_gene: NA; CDR3aa: CASSSGGLGTEAFF; CDR3nt: TGTGCCAGCAGCTCGGGGGGCTTGGGAACTGAAGCTTTCTTT
j_gene: TRBJ2-3; v_gene: TRBV7-3; abundance: NA; d_gene: NA; CDR3aa: CASSPGSAGDTQYF; CDR3nt: TGTGCCAGCAGCCCCGGGTCAGCAGGAGATACGCAGTATTTT
j_gene: TRBJ2-3; v_gene: TRBV6-5; abundance: NA; d_gene: NA; CDR3aa: CASRAGRTDTQYF; CDR3nt: TGTGCCAGCAGAGCCGGCCGCACAGATACGCAGTATTTT
j_gene: TRBJ1-6; v_gene: TRBV4-1; abundance: NA; d_gene: NA; CDR3aa: CASSPDPLFALHF; CDR3nt: TGCGCCAGCAGCCCCGACCCCCTCTTCGCCCTCCACTTT
j_gene: TRBJ2-3; v_gene: TRBV6-5; abundance: NA; d_gene: NA; CDR3aa: CASSPGTDTHTQYF; CDR3nt: TGTGCCAGCAGCCCAGGTACGGATACTCATACGCAGTATTTT
j_gene: TRBJ1-6; v_gene: TRBV7-9; abundance: NA; d_gene: NA; CDR3aa: CASSQGWQGHSPLHF; CDR3nt: TGTGCCAGCAGCCAAGGCTGGCAGGGGCATTCACCCCTCCACTTT
j_gene: TRBJ2-1; v_gene: TRBV6-6; abundance: once; d_gene: NA; CDR3aa: CASSIPGNEQFF; CDR3nt: TGTGCCAGCAGCATTCCGGGGAATGAGCAGTTCTTC
j_gene: TRBJ2-7; v_gene: TRBV5-4; abundance: few; d_gene: NA; CDR3aa: CASSSHAGPYEQYF; CDR3nt: TGTGCCAGCAGCTCGCATGCGGGGCCCTACGAGCAGTACTTC
j_gene: TRBJ2-5; v_gene: TRBV7-7; abundance: NA; d_gene: TRBD2; CDR3aa: CASSQGQRGTGETQYF; CDR3nt: TGTGCCAGCAGCCAAGGACAGCGGGGGACGGGAGAGACCCAGTACTTC
j_gene: TRBJ2-5; v_gene: TRBV6-6; abundance: NA; d_gene: NA; CDR3aa: CASSYGETQYF; CDR3nt: TGTGCCAGCAGTTATGGCGAGACCCAGTACTTC
j_gene: TRBJ1-1; v_gene: TRBV10-3; abundance: NA; d_gene: NA; CDR3aa: CAISESTGARGTEAFF; CDR3nt: TGTGCCATCAGTGAGTCGACGGGGGCTAGAGGGACTGAAGCTTTCTTT